The T cell receptor (beta chain) described here comes from a study of T cell changes during pregnancy in multiple sclerosis (dated by TCRdb to the late 2010s). About the full investigation: In women with multiple sclerosis, the researchers looked at how the T cell repertoire shifted as pregnancy progressed.

As regards this clone: Its antigen target is currently unknown. No base quality values were provided; no much bigger clone lies one nucleotide off.

The CDR3 sequence holds 16 residues, the cysteine and phenylalanine included. The entry retains the CDR3 DNA only, 48 bases that are in frame from base 1. Receptors were amplified or captured by the immunoSEQ multiplex PCR assay. TCRdb retrieved this table from immuneACCESS and kept in-frame rearrangements only. Not all clones are present; in checked studies, unresolved V genes account for under half, and no reason is known for the remainder. Present in this sample are tens of thousands of clones, 80% to 95% of which were seen just once. The ten largest clones take up 2% to 2.5% of the sample. The specimen was peripheral blood, collected in the third trimester of pregnancy. The origin of this receptor is a female donor with multiple sclerosis, enrolled in a pregnancy study. The sequence links TRBV7-5 to TRBJ2-1; the table's D call, TRBD1, has no DNA check behind it. TRBV7-5 is described as a pseudogene. The DNA sequence is as follows: TGTGCCAGAAGCTTAGCCTTGGGACAGGGGAAGAGTGAGCAGTTCTTC. Its translation is CARSLALGQGKSEQFF.